The source of this T cell receptor (beta chain) is a study of control samples from healthy donors and cancer patients. CDR1 is LGHNA and CDR2 is YSLEER in the germline V gene. The CDR3 contains 16 residues. V lost 6 bases, J lost 4 bases, and 21 bases lay in between. The data were produced by immunoSEQ multiplex PCR, yet TCRdb's version contains in-frame clones alone and is incomplete. Among more than 75,000 clones listed, around nine tenths were seen once. Sequenced material: PBMCs. The V and J genes are TRBV4-3 and TRBJ1-2; a weak D match, TRBD1 (5 bases). This receptor was identified in a woman in her fifties or sixties with head and neck cancer. The CDR3 DNA reads TGCGCCAGCAGTTCCCAAGGGGCCTCCTCCTCCTATGGCTACACCTTC. As protein: CASSSQGASSSYGYTF.